What follows is one T cell receptor beta chain and its context. The antigen is undetermined. PCR employed 60 Vbeta and 13 Jbeta primers. Some clones are missing from TCRdb's copy, which holds only in-frame ones; the method was immunoSEQ multiplex PCR. The repertoire consists of about 160,000 clones, with around 83% occurring once and the leading ten covering about 4%. This sample is part of a study of cytomegalovirus exposure and HLA in healthy donors. Study-wide findings and caveats: According to an earlier analysis, most TCR beta V segments yielded productive rearrangements about 90% or about 30% of the time. Most sequenced TCRs were rare (though some public TCRs occurred in many donors).

The CDR3 consists of 11 residues. The germline V and J ends were trimmed by 4 bases and 6 bases, with 5 bases remaining between them. In germline, CDR1 is SGHAT, CDR2 FQDESV (reference sequence). Source material: PBMCs. The receptor comes from a man in his forties or fifties in good health and CMV-seropositive. The chain recombines TRBV11-1 with TRBJ2-3; no reliable D call. CDR3 residues: CASSSLDTQYF. In DNA form, the CDR3 reads TGTGCCAGCAGCTCCCTTGATACGCAGTATTTT.